The 9 T cell receptor beta chains below all came from one sample that was sequenced in a study of T-cell memory formation after mild COVID-19. TCRdb reanalysed the 5' RACE reads using MiXCR and keeps one entry per CDR3 protein. The data contain 470,000 or so distinct CDR3 sequences, under 20% of them singletons. Sequencing was carried out using PBMCs or a T cell subset sorted from them (not recorded which). These receptor sequences come from a man in his late teens or twenties who had mild COVID-19 (a few samples of this study predate the infection). Cell type and time point are not known.

This chain connects TRBV29-1 to TRBJ2-7; tentative D call: TRBD1 (6 bases). The CDR3 is 13 residues long. The germline CDR1 and CDR2 sequences are SQVTM and ANQGSEA. Deletions cut 1 base from V and 4 bases from J, with 11 bases between. Here the CDR3 reads CSVEAGQGYEQYF. CDR3 nucleotide sequence: TGCAGCGTTGAAGCAGGCCAGGGGTACGAGCAGTACTTC.

The sample holds many counts of this clonotype. V gene TRBV5-1 combines with J gene TRBJ2-3; D unresolved. The CDR3 totals 15 residues. V lost 2 bases and J lost 0, with 10 bases in between. Germline assignment: CDR1 SGHRS and CDR2 YFSETQ. In DNA, the CDR3 is TGCGCCAGCAGCTTCCGGGCGACTAGCACAGATACGCAGTATTTT. Translated, it gives CASSFRATSTDTQYF.

This clonotype appeared a few times. The chain joins TRBV28 to TRBJ2-7; D is uncertain. The CDR3 sequence is 14 residues long. Germline CDR1 reads MDHEN; CDR2 reads SYDVKM. V lost 5 bases and J lost 6, with 17 bases in between. The CDR3 is CASSIGTFNREQYF. As DNA, the CDR3 is TGTGCCAGCAGTATCGGCACATTTAACCGCGAGCAGTACTTC.

The J gene is TRBJ2-1, the V gene TRBV19, with TRBD2 as a possible D gene (7 bases). CDR1 and CDR2 from the germline V gene are LNHDA and SQIVND (reference sequence). V lost 11 bases and J lost 6, with 14 bases in between. The CDR3 covers 12 residues. The DNA of the CDR3 is TGTGCCGTGGGGGGGCTGGCCAATGAGCAGTTCTTC. Translation gives CAVGGLANEQFF.

The chain joins TRBV7-6 to TRBJ2-7; TRBD1 matches at 9 bases. V was pared by 1 base and J by 6 bases, with 4 bases of the junction left unmatched. The CDR3 has 14 amino acids. CDR1 is SGHVS, CDR2 FNYEAQ, per germline. The CDR3: CASSLVGQGFEQYV. The DNA of the CDR3 is TGTGCCAGCAGCTTAGTGGGACAGGGATTCGAGCAGTACGTC.

The chain is built from TRBV7-9 and TRBJ2-3; D is unclear. Germline lookup yields CDR1 SEHNR and CDR2 FQNEAQ (reference sequence). The CDR3 has 12 residues. Deletions cut 7 bases from V and 3 bases from J, with 8 bases between. DNA of the CDR3: TGTGCCAGCACCCTCATAACAGATACGCAGTATTTT. Amino acid sequence: CASTLITDTQYF.

This clonotype turned up a few times. The chain couples TRBV4-1 to TRBJ1-2; D perhaps matches TRBD1 (5 bases). V lost 0 bases, J lost 6 bases, and 11 bases lay in between. CDR1 and CDR2 (germline): MGHRA, YSYEKL. The CDR3 is made up of 14 amino acids. The CDR3 nucleotides read TGCGCCAGCAGCCAAGATAGGACATTCCATGGCTACACCTTC. This sequence encodes CASSQDRTFHGYTF.

This clonotype appeared a few times. This chain's CDR3 is CASKNSGGRDTQYF. CDR3 DNA sequence: TGTGCCAGTAAGAACAGCGGGGGCAGGGATACGCAGTATTTT. The chain uses TRBV19 and TRBJ2-3; TRBD2 matches at 8 bases. Germline trimming cut 7 bases from V and 6 bases from J; bases unmatched to any gene: 9. CDR1 and CDR2 (germline): LNHDA, SQIVND (reference sequence). There are 14 residues in the CDR3.

The chain joins TRBV6-5 to TRBJ1-6, with D possibly matching TRBD1 (5 bases). V was shortened by 0 bases and J by 13 bases, with 19 bases between the two germline ends. The CDR3 sequence is 16 residues long. Germline V gene lookup returns CDR1 MNHEY and CDR2 SVGAGI. The CDR3: CASSYSGALKSGPLHF. The CDR3 nucleotides read TGTGCCAGCAGTTACTCTGGGGCTCTTAAAAGTGGGCCCCTCCACTTT.